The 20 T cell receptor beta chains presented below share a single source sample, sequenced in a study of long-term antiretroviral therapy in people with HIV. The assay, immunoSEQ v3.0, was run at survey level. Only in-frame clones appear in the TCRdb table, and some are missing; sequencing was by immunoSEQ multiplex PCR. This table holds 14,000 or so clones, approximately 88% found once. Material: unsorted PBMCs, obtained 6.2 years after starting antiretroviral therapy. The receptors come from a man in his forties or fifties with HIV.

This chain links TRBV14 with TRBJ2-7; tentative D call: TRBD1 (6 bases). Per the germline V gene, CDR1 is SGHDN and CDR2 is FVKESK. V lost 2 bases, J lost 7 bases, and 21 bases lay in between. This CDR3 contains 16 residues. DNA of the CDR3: TGTGCCAGCAGCCAACTTCCGGGACAAGGGACGGAGGAGCAGTACTTC. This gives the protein CASSQLPGQGTEEQYF.

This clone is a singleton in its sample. The CDR3 DNA reads as TGTGCCAGCAGCTTAGCGCAGGGGCCGCAGGGCTACACCTTC. Protein: CASSLAQGPQGYTF. The V gene is TRBV7-2, the J gene TRBJ1-2; perhaps TRBD1 as D (6 bases). CDR1 is SGHTA, CDR2 FQGNSA, per germline. The CDR3 is made up of 14 amino acids. The V end was cut by 0 bases, the J end by 8 bases, with 13 bases between.

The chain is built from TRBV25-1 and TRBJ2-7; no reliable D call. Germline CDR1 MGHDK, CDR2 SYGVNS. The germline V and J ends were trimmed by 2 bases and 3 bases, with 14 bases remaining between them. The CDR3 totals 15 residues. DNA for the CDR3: TGTGCCAGCAGTGAAGGGCGGATAAAGTTCTACGAGCAGTACTTC. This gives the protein CASSEGRIKFYEQYF.

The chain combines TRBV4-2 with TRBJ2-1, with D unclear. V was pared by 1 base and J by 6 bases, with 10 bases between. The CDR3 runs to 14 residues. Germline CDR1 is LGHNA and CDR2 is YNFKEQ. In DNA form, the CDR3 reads TGTGCCAGCAGCCAAGGAGAGCGCGTCAATGAGCAGTTCTTC. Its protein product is CASSQGERVNEQFF.

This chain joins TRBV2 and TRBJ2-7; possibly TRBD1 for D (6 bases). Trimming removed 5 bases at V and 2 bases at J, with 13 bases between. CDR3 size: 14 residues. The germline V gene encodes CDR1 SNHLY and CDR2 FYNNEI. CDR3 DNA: TGTGCCAGCAGTACACAGGGATCGGCCTACGAGCAGTACTTC. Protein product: CASSTQGSAYEQYF.

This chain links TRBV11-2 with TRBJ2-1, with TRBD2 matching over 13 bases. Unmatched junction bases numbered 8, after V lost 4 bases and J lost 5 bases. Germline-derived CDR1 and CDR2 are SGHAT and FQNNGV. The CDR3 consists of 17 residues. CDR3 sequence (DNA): TGTGCCAGCAGCTCAAGGCTGGGACTAGCGGGGAACAATGAGCAGTTCTTC. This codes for CASSSRLGLAGNNEQFF.

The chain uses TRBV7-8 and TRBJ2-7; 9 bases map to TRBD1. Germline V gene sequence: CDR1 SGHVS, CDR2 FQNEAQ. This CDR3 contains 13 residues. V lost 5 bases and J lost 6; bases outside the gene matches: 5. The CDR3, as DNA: TGTGCCAGCAGCCCCGGGACAGGGACCGAGCAGTACTTC. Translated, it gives CASSPGTGTEQYF.

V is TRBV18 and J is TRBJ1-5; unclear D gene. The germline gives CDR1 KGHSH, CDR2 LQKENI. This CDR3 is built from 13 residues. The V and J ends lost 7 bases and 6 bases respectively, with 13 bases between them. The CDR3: CASFLAESQPQHF. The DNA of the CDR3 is TGTGCCAGCTTCCTTGCGGAGAGTCAGCCCCAGCATTTT.

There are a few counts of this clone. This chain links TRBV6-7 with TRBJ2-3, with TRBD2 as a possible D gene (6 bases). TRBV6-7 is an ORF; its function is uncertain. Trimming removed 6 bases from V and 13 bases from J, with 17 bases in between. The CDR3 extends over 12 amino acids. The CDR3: CASSDAGPPKYF. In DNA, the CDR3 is TGTGCCAGCAGCGATGCGGGGCCCCCCAAGTATTTT.

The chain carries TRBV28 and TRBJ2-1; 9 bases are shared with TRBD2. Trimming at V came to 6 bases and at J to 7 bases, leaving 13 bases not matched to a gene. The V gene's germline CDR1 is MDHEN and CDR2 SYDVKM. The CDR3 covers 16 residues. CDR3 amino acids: CASRYVAGEGGNEQFF. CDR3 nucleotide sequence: TGTGCCAGCAGATATGTAGCGGGAGAGGGGGGGAATGAGCAGTTCTTC. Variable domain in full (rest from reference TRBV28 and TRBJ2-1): DVKVTQSSRYLVKRTGEKVFLECVQDMDHENMFWYRQDPGLGLRLIYFSYDVKMKEKGDIPEGYSVSREKKERFSLILESASTNQTSMYLCASRYVAGEGGNEQFFGPGTRLTVL.

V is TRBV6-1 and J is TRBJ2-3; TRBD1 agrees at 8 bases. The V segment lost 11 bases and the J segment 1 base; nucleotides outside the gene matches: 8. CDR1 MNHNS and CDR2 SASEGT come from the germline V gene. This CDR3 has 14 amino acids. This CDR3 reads CASGPGQGTDTQYF. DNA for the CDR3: TGTGCCTCAGGTCCGGGACAGGGCACAGATACGCAGTATTTT.

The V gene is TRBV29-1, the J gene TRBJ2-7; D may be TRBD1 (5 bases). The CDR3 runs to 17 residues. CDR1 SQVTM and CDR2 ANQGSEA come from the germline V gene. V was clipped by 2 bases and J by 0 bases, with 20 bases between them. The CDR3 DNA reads TGCAGCGTTGAACGGGTCTCGAGAGACAGCATCTCCTACGAGCAGTACTTC. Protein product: CSVERVSRDSISYEQYF.

The CDR3 reads CAWSVQGRQPQHF. The CDR3 coding sequence is TGTGCCTGGAGTGTACAGGGTCGTCAGCCCCAGCATTTT. The chain employs TRBV30 and TRBJ1-5, with D possibly being TRBD1 (6 bases). This CDR3 is built from 13 residues. Germline V CDR1 and CDR2: GTSNPN, SVGIG (reference sequence). Trimming left V 0 bases short and J 6 bases short, with 9 bases between.

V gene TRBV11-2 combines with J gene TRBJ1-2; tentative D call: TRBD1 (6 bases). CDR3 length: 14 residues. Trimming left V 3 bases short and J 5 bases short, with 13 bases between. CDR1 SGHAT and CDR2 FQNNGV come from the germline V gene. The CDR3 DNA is TGTGCCAGCAGCTTCGGAAGGGGGGGTTATGGCTACACCTTC. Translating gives CASSFGRGGYGYTF.

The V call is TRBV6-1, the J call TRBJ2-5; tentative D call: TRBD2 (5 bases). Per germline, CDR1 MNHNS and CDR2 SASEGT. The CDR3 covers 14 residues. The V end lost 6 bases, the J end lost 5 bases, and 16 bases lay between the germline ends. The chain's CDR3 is CASRGLGGVETQYF. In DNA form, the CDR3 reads TGTGCCAGCAGGGGCCTAGGAGGTGTCGAGACCCAGTACTTC.

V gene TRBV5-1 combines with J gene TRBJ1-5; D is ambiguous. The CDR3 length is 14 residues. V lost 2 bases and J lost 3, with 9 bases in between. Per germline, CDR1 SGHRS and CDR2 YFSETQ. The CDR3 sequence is CASSLSPDNQPQHF. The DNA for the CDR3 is TGCGCCAGCAGCTTATCGCCAGACAATCAGCCCCAGCATTTT.

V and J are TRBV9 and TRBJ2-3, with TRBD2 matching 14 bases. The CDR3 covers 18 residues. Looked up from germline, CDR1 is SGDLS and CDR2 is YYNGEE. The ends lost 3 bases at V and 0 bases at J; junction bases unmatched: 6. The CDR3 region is CASSARTSGRPSTDTQYF. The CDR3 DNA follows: TGTGCCAGCAGCGCCCGGACTAGCGGGAGGCCTAGCACAGATACGCAGTATTTT.

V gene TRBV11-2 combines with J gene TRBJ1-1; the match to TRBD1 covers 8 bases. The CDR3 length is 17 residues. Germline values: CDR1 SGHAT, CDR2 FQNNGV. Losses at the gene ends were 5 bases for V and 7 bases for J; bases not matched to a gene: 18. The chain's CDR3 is CASSPRTIPQGGIEAFF. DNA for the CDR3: TGTGCCAGCAGCCCGCGTACTATTCCACAGGGGGGTATTGAAGCTTTCTTT.

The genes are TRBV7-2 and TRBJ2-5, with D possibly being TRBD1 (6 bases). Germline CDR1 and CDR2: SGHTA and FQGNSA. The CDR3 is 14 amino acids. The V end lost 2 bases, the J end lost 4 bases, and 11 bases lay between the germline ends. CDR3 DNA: TGTGCCAGCAGCTTACAGGCAGGGGCAGAGACCCAGTACTTC. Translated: CASSLQAGAETQYF.

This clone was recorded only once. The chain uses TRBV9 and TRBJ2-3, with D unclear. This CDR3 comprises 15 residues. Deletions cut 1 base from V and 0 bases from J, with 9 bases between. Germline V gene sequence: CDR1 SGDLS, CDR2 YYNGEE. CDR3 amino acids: CASSVSTQSTDTQYF. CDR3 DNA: TGTGCCAGCAGCGTAAGTACCCAGAGCACAGATACGCAGTATTTT.